The sequence of this T cell receptor beta chain was determined in a study of T cell repertoires in breast cancer (dated by TCRdb to about 2016). Broadly, across the study: Tumors, lymph nodes and peripheral blood lymphocytes from breast cancer patients were profiled in the study, along with peripheral blood from healthy control donors. Tumors and tumor-involved lymph nodes were minced, digested with Liberase and DNase, and then passed through 70-um and 40-um filters. The controls were nine healthy donors whose age range was similar to that of the patients. Because breast cancer has a low mutational burden and rarely has common mutations, the study reasoned that TCRs shared between breast cancer patients would target shared antigens. Tumor-free lymph nodes were processed with no enzymatic digestion, and blood samples were separated using Ficoll. On average, approximately 500,000 sequences per sample and approximately 9.5 reads per input cell were obtained by sequencing. Most of the approximately 19 patient tumors analyzed for shared TCRs were ER+/PR+.

In the germline V gene (reference sequence), CDR1 corresponds to DFQATT and CDR2 to SNEGSKA. Including cysteine and phenylalanine, the CDR3 has 15 amino acids. Of the read, only the CDR3 DNA is kept; its 45 bases are in frame from base 1. The study used an expanded emulsion RT-PCR method with primers for all TCR V genes to analyze paired alpha-beta TCRs of CD8+ T cells. CD8+ T cells were isolated with a CD8 positive selection kit and were then incubated overnight in roughly 11 IU/mL IL-2 prior to emulsion RT-PCR. The library was prepared using emulsion pairing. Unpaired genes were suppressed by a second nested PCR containing blocking oligos, after which a third nested PCR added Illumina adaptors and barcodes. Each emulsion RT-PCR master mix contained roughly 4,500-250,000 T cells, with C-region, Stepout and V-region primers. The emulsions were generated using the Micellula Emulsion and Purification Kit, and the RT-PCR was run with Qiagen OneStep RT-PCR reagents. Pooled libraries were sequenced with paired-end 2 x 250 reads on an Illumina MiSeq. The study's processing was this. In Galaxy, read pairs were joined and then clipped at the engineered overlap into separate alpha and beta files, and any unclipped reads were discarded. Alpha-beta pairs were assigned using CompleteTCR, a MiTCR-based pipeline in which chains sharing read cluster identifiers are linked by an R script. TCR sequences observed only once, about 1-3%, were removed as potential sequencing errors. The public reads were reprocessed in TCRdb via fastp at Q25 and MiXCR, keeping in-frame beta chains. Each CDR3 protein gets just one entry, which takes the most common genes and DNA from the rows behind it. In this record, the V and J calls reflect TCRdb's handling and not the investigators' own analysis. Recorded for this sample are around 43,000 distinct CDR3 sequences; 45% of them occurred a single time. The top ten hold less than 70% of the sample.

What the work shows at the level of the full study, not this receptor alone: Sentinel lymph nodes involved by tumor shared about fourfold more TCRs with matched tumor repertoires than tumor-free nodes did (about 7.7% versus 2%). Shared TCRs were encoded by various nucleotide sequences, which suggests selection and expansion based on antigen. Discarding singleton TCRs and sampling only part of each tumor may have missed genuine antitumor clones. Emulsion RT-PCR was regarded as qualitative rather than quantitative, because clone recovery was skewed by transcript abundance and primer differences. Approximately 18 TCR pairs were shared across seven or more patient tumors and were rarely found in control blood, which suggests possible tumor specificity. TRBV7 predominated among the shared TCRs, which could possibly reflect tumor recognition or a mispriming bias from eight TRBV7 primers.

About this clonotype: It has no known antigen specificity. One end of the junction varies from germline; a read error may be responsible.

Recombination linked TRBV20-1 to TRBJ2-1; TRBD2 agrees with 11 junctional bases. The TCR originated in a pool of human donors with breast cancer or a healthy control (not recorded which). The sample was CD8+ T cells. The CDR3 amino acid sequence is: CSAFRGLAEDNEQLF. In nucleotide form, the sequence is TGCAGTGCCTTTCGGGGACTAGCGGAGGACAATGAGCAGCTCTTC.